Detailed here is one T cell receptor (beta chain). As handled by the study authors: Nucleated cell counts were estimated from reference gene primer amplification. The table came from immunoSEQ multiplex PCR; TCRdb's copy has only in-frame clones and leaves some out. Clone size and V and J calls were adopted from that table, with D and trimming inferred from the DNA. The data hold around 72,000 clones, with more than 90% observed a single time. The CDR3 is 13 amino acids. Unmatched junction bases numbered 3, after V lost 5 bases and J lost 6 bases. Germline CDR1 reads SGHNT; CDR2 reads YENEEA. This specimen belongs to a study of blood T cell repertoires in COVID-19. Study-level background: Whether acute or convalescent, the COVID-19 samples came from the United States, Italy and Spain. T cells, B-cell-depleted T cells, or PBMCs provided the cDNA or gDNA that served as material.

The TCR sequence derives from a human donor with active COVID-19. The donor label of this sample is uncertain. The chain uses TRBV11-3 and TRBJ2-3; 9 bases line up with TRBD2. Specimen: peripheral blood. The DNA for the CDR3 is TGTGCCAGCAGCCGAGGACTAGCGGATACGCAGTATTTT. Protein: CASSRGLADTQYF. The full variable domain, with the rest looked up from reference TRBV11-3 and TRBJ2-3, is EAGVVQSPRYKIIEKKQPVAFWCNPISGHNTLYWYLQNLGQGPELLIRYENEEAVDDSQLPKDRFSAERLKGVDSTLKIQPAELGDSAVYLCASSRGLADTQYFGPGTRLTVL.